The 28 T cell receptor beta chains below come from one sample, sequenced in a study of T-cell memory formation after mild COVID-19. TCRdb recomputed calls from the 5' RACE reads with MiXCR, one row per CDR3 protein. The sample holds under 600,000 distinct CDR3 sequences; roughly 22% are singletons and the top ten take about 8.7%. Sequenced material: PBMCs or a T cell subset sorted from them (not recorded which). The source of these receptors is an adult woman who had mild COVID-19 (a few samples of this study predate the infection). Cell type and time point are not known.

This clonotype was observed a few times. The chain has TRBV24-1 and TRBJ2-7, with D uncertain. The CDR3 contains 13 residues. Germline V lookup: CDR1 KGHDR, CDR2 SFDVKD. V lost 9 bases to trimming and J lost 2 bases, with 13 bases between them. The CDR3 region has the DNA TGTGCCACCGGCCCGCTGGGTACCTACGAGCAGTACTTC. Its protein is CATGPLGTYEQYF.

The CDR3 DNA sequence: TGTGCCAGCAGCACGAACGGAGACTACGAGCAGTACTTC. Translated, it gives CASSTNGDYEQYF. This chain joins TRBV7-3 and TRBJ2-7; D unresolved. V was shortened by 5 bases and J by 3 bases, with 11 bases between the two germline ends. CDR3 length: 13 amino acids. Germline CDR1 and CDR2: SGHTA and FQGTGA.

The V call is TRBV7-2, the J call TRBJ2-3; a possible D gene is TRBD2 (5 bases). The germline CDR1 and CDR2 sequences are SGHTA and FQGNSA. Deletions cut 5 bases from V and 6 bases from J, with 21 bases between. There are 16 residues in the CDR3. The CDR3 sequence is CASSHRLSQVVDTQYF. The DNA of the CDR3 is TGTGCCAGCAGCCATAGACTATCCCAAGTTGTGGATACGCAGTATTTT.

The chain is built from TRBV11-1 and TRBJ2-1, with D hard to call. CDR3 length equals 14 residues. The V and J ends lost 3 bases and 3 bases respectively, with 9 bases between them. The germline gives CDR1 SGHAT, CDR2 FQDESV (reference sequence). The CDR3 sequence is CASSFEYSYNEQFF. DNA of the CDR3: TGTGCCAGCAGCTTTGAGTACAGCTACAATGAGCAGTTCTTC.

This clonotype has only a few counts. The chain employs TRBV5-1 and TRBJ2-7; 7 nucleotides agree with TRBD2. V trimming: 4 bases; J trimming: 7 bases; junction bases outside the gene matches: 14. Germline assignment: CDR1 SGHRS and CDR2 YFSETQ. The CDR3 length is 15 residues. CDR3 in DNA: TGCGCCAGCAGCCCGTGGACTAGGGCGGGGTGGGAGCAGTACTTC. It translates to CASSPWTRAGWEQYF.

There are a few counts of this clonotype. The chain couples TRBV18 to TRBJ1-2; 7 bases align to TRBD1. This CDR3 is built from 11 residues. Trimming cost V 3 bases and J 10 bases; bases outside gene matches: 2. Germline CDR1 and CDR2: KGHSH and LQKENI. Here the CDR3 DNA reads TGTGCCAGCTCACCGGGACAGCTCTACACCTTC. Its translation: CASSPGQLYTF.

The chain carries TRBV7-2 and TRBJ2-7, with TRBD1 identical over 10 bases. Germline loops: CDR1 SGHTA, CDR2 FQGNSA. The V gene end was trimmed by 4 bases and the J gene end by 5 bases; junction bases not matched to a gene: 8. CDR3 length: 15 amino acids. The CDR3 DNA follows: TGTGCCAGCAGCTCCGACAGGGGGCGGCGGGACGAGCAGTACTTC. This encodes CASSSDRGRRDEQYF.

The genes are TRBV28 and TRBJ1-1; the match to TRBD1 covers 11 bases. Per germline, CDR1 MDHEN and CDR2 SYDVKM. The CDR3 extends over 15 amino acids. Losses at the gene ends were 6 bases for V and 10 bases for J; bases not matched to a gene: 13. The CDR3 DNA reads as TGTGCCAGCAGGACAGGGACAGGGGGATTTGAGGGAGCTTTCTTT. It yields the protein CASRTGTGGFEGAFF.

The chain links TRBV5-1 to TRBJ2-2; 11 bases line up with TRBD2. The junction had 5 bases not matched to a gene; V was cut back by 3 bases and J by 7 bases. CDR3 size: 15 residues. CDR1 and CDR2 from the germline V gene are SGHRS and YFSETQ. The CDR3 loop is CASSWTSGPGGELFF. The CDR3 nucleotides are TGCGCCAGCAGCTGGACTAGCGGGCCCGGCGGGGAGCTGTTTTTT.

The sample holds a few counts of this clonotype. The rearrangement uses TRBV30 and TRBJ2-1, with a possible D match to TRBD1 (5 bases). The germline V gene encodes CDR1 GTSNPN and CDR2 SVGIG (reference sequence). V shed 2 bases and J shed 7 bases, with 21 bases lying between them. CDR3 size: 16 residues. The CDR3 sequence is CAWSPHGAPSGNEQFF. The CDR3 DNA sequence: TGTGCCTGGAGTCCCCATGGGGCGCCCAGTGGGAATGAGCAGTTCTTC.

This clonotype was counted between two and nine times. This chain links TRBV12-3 or TRBV12-4 with TRBJ2-6; no definite D call. The V end was cut by 3 bases, the J end by 1 base, with 7 bases between. The length of the CDR3 is 15 residues. The CDR3 reads CASSFLGSGANVLTF. The CDR3 nucleotides are TGTGCCAGCAGTTTCTTGGGTTCTGGGGCCAACGTCCTGACTTTC.

The chain employs TRBV18 and TRBJ1-6, with D unclear. In germline, CDR1 is KGHSH, CDR2 LQKENI. The CDR3 is made up of 13 amino acids. The germline V and J ends were trimmed by 2 bases and 10 bases, with 9 bases remaining between them. CDR3 sequence reads: CASSPGLESPLHF. CDR3 DNA: TGTGCCAGCTCACCAGGGTTGGAGTCACCCCTCCACTTT.

This clonotype appeared a few times. The V and J genes are TRBV5-1 and TRBJ2-4, with TRBD2 identical over 12 bases. The CDR3 contains 18 residues. V dropped 0 bases and J dropped 8; count of bases not matched to a gene: 12. Germline CDR1 reads SGHRS; CDR2 reads YFSETQ. This CDR3 is CASSLARLAGGPGDIQYF. As DNA, the CDR3 is TGCGCCAGCAGCTTGGCCCGGCTAGCGGGAGGGCCTGGAGACATTCAGTACTTC. The whole variable domain, remainder taken from reference TRBV5-1 and TRBJ2-4, is KAGVTQTPRYLIKTRGQQVTLSCSPISGHRSVSWYQQTPGQGLQFLFEYFSETQRNKGNFPGRFSGRQFSNSRSEMNVSTLELGDSALYLCASSLARLAGGPGDIQYFGAGTRLSVL.

In its sample, this clonotype was seen a few times. The chain recombines TRBV7-9 with TRBJ1-1, with D unresolved. CDR1 and CDR2 (germline): SEHNR, FQNEAQ (reference sequence). The CDR3 totals 14 residues. V lost 6 bases to trimming and J lost 6 bases, with 17 bases between them. Here the CDR3 reads CASSPRKALAEAFF. The CDR3 nucleotides read TGTGCCAGCAGTCCTAGAAAGGCACTAGCTGAAGCTTTCTTT.

This clonotype was found a few times. The chain couples TRBV5-1 to TRBJ1-1; D might be TRBD1 (6 bases). The CDR3 loop spans 17 amino acids. Trimming took off 4 bases at V and 2 bases at J, with 21 bases between the two ends. Germline V gene sequence: CDR1 SGHRS, CDR2 YFSETQ. The CDR3 sequence: CASSALRGPRANTEAFF. CDR3 sequence (DNA): TGCGCCAGCAGCGCTCTTCGGGGGCCGCGGGCCAACACTGAAGCTTTCTTT. The full variable domain, completed using reference TRBV5-1 and TRBJ1-1, is KAGVTQTPRYLIKTRGQQVTLSCSPISGHRSVSWYQQTPGQGLQFLFEYFSETQRNKGNFPGRFSGRQFSNSRSEMNVSTLELGDSALYLCASSALRGPRANTEAFFGQGTRLTVV.

This sequence joins TRBV9 and TRBJ1-1, with D hard to call. The CDR3 covers 16 residues. V was pared by 0 bases and J by 1 base, with 13 bases between. Germline V gives CDR1 SGDLS, CDR2 YYNGEE. The CDR3 here is CASSVGRHWGNTEAFF. CDR3 DNA sequence: TGTGCCAGCAGCGTAGGGAGACATTGGGGGAACACTGAAGCTTTCTTT.

This clonotype was counted a single time. This chain joins TRBV6-5 and TRBJ2-1; D perhaps matches TRBD1 (7 bases). V shed 4 bases and J shed 8 bases, with 15 bases lying between them. Germline CDR1 MNHEY, CDR2 SVGAGI. The CDR3 covers 14 residues. The CDR3 region is CASSFNRGGDEQFF. CDR3 nucleotides: TGTGCCAGCAGTTTCAACAGGGGCGGGGATGAGCAGTTCTTC.

This clonotype was found a few times. The chain has TRBV7-9 and TRBJ1-5; no firm D call. V lost 1 base, J lost 9 bases, and 13 bases lay in between. The CDR3 extends over 14 amino acids. Germline CDR1 and CDR2: SEHNR and FQNEAQ (reference sequence). CDR3 sequence (DNA): TGTGCCAGCAGCTTAGACAGCGGATCGCCGCCCCAGCATTTT. This encodes CASSLDSGSPPQHF. Supplemented by reference TRBV7-9 and TRBJ1-5, the full variable domain reads DTGVSQNPRHKITKRGQNVTFRCDPISEHNRLYWYRQTLGQGPEFLTYFQNEAQLEKSRLLSDRFSAERPKGSFSTLEIQRTEQGDSAMYLCASSLDSGSPPQHFGDGTRLSIL.

In this sample, this clonotype turned up many times. The chain uses TRBV20-1 and TRBJ2-7; 8 bases line up with TRBD2. The germline gives CDR1 DFQATT, CDR2 SNEGSKA (reference sequence). V was pared by 0 bases and J by 4 bases, with 8 bases of the junction left unmatched. CDR3 size: 15 residues. The CDR3 reads CSARESGGIAYEQYF. In nucleotides, the CDR3 is TGCAGTGCTAGAGAGTCGGGAGGGATTGCGTACGAGCAGTACTTC.

The V and J genes are TRBV29-1 and TRBJ1-5; D unclear. Germline assignment: CDR1 SQVTM and CDR2 ANQGSEA. V was pared by 6 bases and J by 6 bases, with 12 bases between. The CDR3 runs 12 residues. The CDR3 coding sequence is TGCAGCGTAACAGAGTCCGGTCAGCCCCAGCATTTT. This codes for CSVTESGQPQHF.

The table lists this clonotype with a few counts. This chain connects TRBV5-5 to TRBJ1-1; 7 bases fit TRBD1. This CDR3 has 16 residues. Germline CDR1 reads SGHKS; CDR2 reads YYEKEE (reference sequence). V gave up 1 base and J gave up 0 bases; unmatched junction bases: 6. CDR3 bases: TGTGCCAGCAGCTTGACAGGGGTGGGGTTGAACACTGAAGCTTTCTTT. Translated: CASSLTGVGLNTEAFF.

The V and J genes are TRBV7-3 and TRBJ2-3; no clear D gene. Trimming took 0 bases from V and 4 from J, leaving 8 bases between them. The CDR3 runs to 14 residues. Germline values: CDR1 SGHTA, CDR2 FQGTGA. The chain's CDR3 is CASSLTPGADTQYF. The DNA for the CDR3 is TGTGCCAGCAGCTTAACCCCCGGCGCAGATACGCAGTATTTT.

In this sample, this clonotype turned up once. The chain carries TRBV7-3 and TRBJ2-7; D may be TRBD1 (6 bases). The germline V and J ends were trimmed by 4 bases and 3 bases, with 19 bases remaining between them. This CDR3 contains 16 residues. Germline loops: CDR1 SGHTA, CDR2 FQGTGA. DNA of the CDR3: TGTGCCAGCAGCTACCAGGGACACCCAGGGAACTACGAGCAGTACTTC. Translated, it gives CASSYQGHPGNYEQYF.

This chain links TRBV7-8 with TRBJ2-6; D is uncertain. Trimming removed 2 bases at V and 3 bases at J, with 11 bases between. The CDR3 extends over 16 amino acids. Germline V CDR1 and CDR2: SGHVS, FQNEAQ. CDR3 sequence (DNA): TGTGCCAGCAGCTTAACCCGAACTGGTGGGGCCAACGTCCTGACTTTC. It encodes CASSLTRTGGANVLTF.

In its sample, this clonotype was seen a few times. The gene calls are TRBV12-3 or TRBV12-4 and TRBJ1-1; D may be TRBD1 (5 bases). This CDR3 has 11 amino acids. Trimming pared 6 bases from V and 10 bases from J, leaving 12 bases between. CDR3 amino acids: CASSLRGRAFF. CDR3 bases: TGTGCCAGCAGCTTGAGGGGTCGAGCTTTCTTT.

V and J are TRBV9 and TRBJ1-3; 7 bases are a match to TRBD1. The CDR3 is made up of 16 amino acids. Germline V gene sequence: CDR1 SGDLS, CDR2 YYNGEE. Trimming at V came to 4 bases and at J to 0 bases, leaving 7 bases not matched to a gene. CDR3 DNA: TGTGCCAGCAGCAGAGGGACAGTTAGCTCTGGAAACACCATATATTTT. It translates to CASSRGTVSSGNTIYF. The full variable domain, with the rest looked up from reference TRBV9 and TRBJ1-3, is DSGVTQTPKHLITATGQRVTLRCSPRSGDLSVYWYQQSLDQGLQFLIQYYNGEERAKGNILERFSAQQFPDLHSELNLSSLELGDSALYFCASSRGTVSSGNTIYFGEGSWLTVV.

The V gene is TRBV11-3, the J gene TRBJ2-3; 7 nucleotides align to TRBD1. Trimming cost V 5 bases and J 0 bases; bases outside gene matches: 8. Germline CDR1 is SGHNT and CDR2 is YENEEA. The CDR3 spans 16 residues. CDR3 DNA: TGTGCCAGCAGCGACCGGGACAGCCGTAGCACAGATACGCAGTATTTT. It translates to CASSDRDSRSTDTQYF.

The chain couples TRBV5-1 to TRBJ2-1; perhaps TRBD1 as D (6 bases). V lost 5 bases, J lost 0 bases, and 27 bases lay in between. Germline-derived CDR1 and CDR2 are SGHRS and YFSETQ. The length of the CDR3 is 20 residues. The CDR3 sequence: CASSLVASSTTGSSYNEQFF. CDR3 coding DNA: TGCGCCAGCAGTTTAGTTGCTAGCTCGACGACAGGCAGCTCCTACAATGAGCAGTTCTTC.